This entry is about one TCR beta chain. The V gene's germline CDR1 is MNHEY and CDR2 SVGAGI. The CDR3 extends over 14 amino acids. Trimming at V came to 6 bases and at J to 2 bases, leaving 7 bases not matched to a gene. The record originates from a study of T cell changes during pregnancy in multiple sclerosis. Clones were sequenced by immunoSEQ multiplex PCR, and TCRdb holds only the in-frame ones, with some missing. In the table there are approximately 100,000 clones, 80% to 95% of which are singletons. The chain recombines TRBV6-5 with TRBJ2-7, with TRBD1 identical over 7 bases. The sample in question was peripheral blood, obtained after pregnancy. The source is a female donor with multiple sclerosis, enrolled in a pregnancy study. The CDR3 bases are TGTGCCAGCAGAAATGGTCAGGGGGCCTACGAGCAGTACTTC. Protein: CASRNGQGAYEQYF.